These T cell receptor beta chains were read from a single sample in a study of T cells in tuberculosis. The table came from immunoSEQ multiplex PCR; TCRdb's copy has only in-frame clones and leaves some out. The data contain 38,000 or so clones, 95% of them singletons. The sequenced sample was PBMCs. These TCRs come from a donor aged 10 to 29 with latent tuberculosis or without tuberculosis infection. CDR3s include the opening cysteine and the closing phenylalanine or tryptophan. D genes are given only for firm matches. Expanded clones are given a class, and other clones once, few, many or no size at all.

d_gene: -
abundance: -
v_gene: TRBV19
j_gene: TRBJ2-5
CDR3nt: TGTGCCAGTAGTCCCACTGAGTGGGCAGGAACAGAGACCCAGTACTTC
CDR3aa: CASSPTEWAGTETQYF

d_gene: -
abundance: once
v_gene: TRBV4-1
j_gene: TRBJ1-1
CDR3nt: TGCGCCAGCAGCCAATGGAGCGTCGCCGACACTGAAGCTTTCTTT
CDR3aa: CASSQWSVADTEAFF

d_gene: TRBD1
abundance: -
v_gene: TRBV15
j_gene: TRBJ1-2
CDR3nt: TGTGCCACCAGCAGGGGAATACCGGGACAGGGGTCCTCAGTGCGGAGGGTTTACACCTTC
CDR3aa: CATSRGIPGQGSSVRRVYTF

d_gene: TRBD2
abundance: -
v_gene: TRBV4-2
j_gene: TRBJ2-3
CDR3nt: TGTGCCAGCAGCCAAGATATTGGGGCTAGCGGGGGGGTTTACACAGATACGCAGTATTTT
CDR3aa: CASSQDIGASGGVYTDTQYF

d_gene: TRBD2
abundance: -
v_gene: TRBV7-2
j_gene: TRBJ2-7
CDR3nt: TGTGCCAGCAGCTTTCTTAGCGGGGGATCGTTCTCCTACGAGCAGTACTTC
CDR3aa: CASSFLSGGSFSYEQYF

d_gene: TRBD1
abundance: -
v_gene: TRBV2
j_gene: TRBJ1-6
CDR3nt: TGTGCCAGCTTTTGGACAGGGGGATCCTCCTATAATTCACCCCTCCACTTT
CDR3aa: CASFWTGGSSYNSPLHF

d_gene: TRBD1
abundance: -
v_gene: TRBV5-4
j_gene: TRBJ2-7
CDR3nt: TGTGCCAGCAGCCCACAGACAGGGTTCAACGAGCAGTACTTC
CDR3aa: CASSPQTGFNEQYF

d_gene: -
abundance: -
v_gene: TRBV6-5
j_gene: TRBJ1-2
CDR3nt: TGTGCCAGCAGGGAAGCGGGGCCCTATGGCTACACCTTC
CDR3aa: CASREAGPYGYTF

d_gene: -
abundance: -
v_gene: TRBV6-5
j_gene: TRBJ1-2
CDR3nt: TGTGCCAGCAGCCCCACAGTGTTCTATGGCTACACCTTC
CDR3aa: CASSPTVFYGYTF

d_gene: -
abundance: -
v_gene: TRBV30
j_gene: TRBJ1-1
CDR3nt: TGTGCCTGGAGTACGGGCCCTGCGGGGACTGAAGCTTTCTTT
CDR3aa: CAWSTGPAGTEAFF

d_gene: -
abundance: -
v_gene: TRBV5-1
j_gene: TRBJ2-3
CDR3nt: TGCGCCAGCAGCTTCACAGGGGATACGCAGTATTTT
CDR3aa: CASSFTGDTQYF

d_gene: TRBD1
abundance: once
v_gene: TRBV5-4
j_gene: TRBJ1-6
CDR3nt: TGTGCCAGCAGCATAATTATGACAGGGTCGCTGAATTCACCCCTCCACTTT
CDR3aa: CASSIIMTGSLNSPLHF

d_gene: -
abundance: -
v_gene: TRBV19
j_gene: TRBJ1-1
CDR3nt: TGTGCCAGTAGTATTCTTTCCTCGCCAGGGGCTAACACTGAAGCTTTCTTT
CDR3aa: CASSILSSPGANTEAFF

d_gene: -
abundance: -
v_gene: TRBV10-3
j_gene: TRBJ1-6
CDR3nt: TGTGCCATCAGTGAGGCCCGGGATTCACCCCTCCACTTT
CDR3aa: CAISEARDSPLHF

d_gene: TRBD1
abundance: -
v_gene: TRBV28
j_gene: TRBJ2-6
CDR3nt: TGTGCCAGCAGCCCTCCGGGACAGGGCTACTCTGGGGCCAACGTCCTGACTTTC
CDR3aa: CASSPPGQGYSGANVLTF

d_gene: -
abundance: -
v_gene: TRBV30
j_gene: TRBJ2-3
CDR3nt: TGTGCCTGGAGGGGGCCTAACACAGATACGCAGTATTTT
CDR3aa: CAWRGPNTDTQYF

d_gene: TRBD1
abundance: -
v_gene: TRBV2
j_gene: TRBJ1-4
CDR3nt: TGTGCCAGCAGGACAGGGGCTGCAACTAATGAAAAACTGTTTTTT
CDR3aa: CASRTGAATNEKLFF

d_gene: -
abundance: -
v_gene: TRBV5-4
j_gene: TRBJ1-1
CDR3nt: TGTGCCAGCAGCTTGGCCCCAGTTGCGAACACTGAAGCTTTCTTT
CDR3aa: CASSLAPVANTEAFF

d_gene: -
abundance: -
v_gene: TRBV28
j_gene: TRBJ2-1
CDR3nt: TGTGCCAGCAGGAACCAGGGTGGGGGGTACAATGAGCAGTTCTTC
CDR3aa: CASRNQGGGYNEQFF

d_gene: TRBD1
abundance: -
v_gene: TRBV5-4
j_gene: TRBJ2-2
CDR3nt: TGTGCCAGCAGCATTGGACACGAAAAGGGGGCGCCCCTCACCGGGGAGCTGTTTTTT
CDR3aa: CASSIGHEKGAPLTGELFF

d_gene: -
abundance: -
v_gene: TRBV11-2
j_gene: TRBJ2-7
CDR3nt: TGTGCCAGCAGCTTAGGTTCGACAGATCCGGGTGAGCAGTACTTC
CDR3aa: CASSLGSTDPGEQYF

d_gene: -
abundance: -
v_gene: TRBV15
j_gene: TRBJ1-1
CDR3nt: TGTGCCACCAGCAGCTCCTCGGGACTGATGAACACTGAAGCTTTCTTT
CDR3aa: CATSSSSGLMNTEAFF

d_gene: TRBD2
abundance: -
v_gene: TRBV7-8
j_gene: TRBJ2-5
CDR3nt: TGTGCCAGCAGCTTAGTCACTAGCGGGGATGTGACCCAGTACTTC
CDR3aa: CASSLVTSGDVTQYF

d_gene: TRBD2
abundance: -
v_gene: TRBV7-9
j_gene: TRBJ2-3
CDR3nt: TGTGCCAGCCGACCACACAGCGGGGGCCTCGATACGCAGTATTTT
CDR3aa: CASRPHSGGLDTQYF